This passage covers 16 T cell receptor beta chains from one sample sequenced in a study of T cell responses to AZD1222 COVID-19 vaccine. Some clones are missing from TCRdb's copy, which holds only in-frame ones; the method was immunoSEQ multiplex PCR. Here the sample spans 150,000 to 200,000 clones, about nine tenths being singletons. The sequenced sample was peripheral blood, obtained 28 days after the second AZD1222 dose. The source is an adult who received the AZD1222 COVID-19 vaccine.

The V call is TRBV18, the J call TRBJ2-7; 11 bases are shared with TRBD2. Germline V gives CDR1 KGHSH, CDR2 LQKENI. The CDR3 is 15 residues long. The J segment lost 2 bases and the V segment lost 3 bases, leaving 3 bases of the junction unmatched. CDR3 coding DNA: TGTGCCAGCTCACCTACTAGCGGGAGCCCCTACGAGCAGTACTTC. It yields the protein CASSPTSGSPYEQYF. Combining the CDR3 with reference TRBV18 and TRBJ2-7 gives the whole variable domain NAGVMQNPRHLVRRRGQEARLRCSPMKGHSHVYWYRQLPEEGLKFMVYLQKENIIDESGMPKERFSAEFPKEGPSILRIQQVVRGDSAAYFCASSPTSGSPYEQYFGPGTRLTVT.

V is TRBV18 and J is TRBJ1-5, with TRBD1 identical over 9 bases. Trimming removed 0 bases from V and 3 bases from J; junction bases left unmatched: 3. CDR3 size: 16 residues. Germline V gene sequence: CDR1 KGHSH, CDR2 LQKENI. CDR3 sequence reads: CASSPPGTGNNQPQHF. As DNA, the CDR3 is TGTGCCAGCTCACCACCCGGGACAGGGAACAATCAGCCCCAGCATTTT.

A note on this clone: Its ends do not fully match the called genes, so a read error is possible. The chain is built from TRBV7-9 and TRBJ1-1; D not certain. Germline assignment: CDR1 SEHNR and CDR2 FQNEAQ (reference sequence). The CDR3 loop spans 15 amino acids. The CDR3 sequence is CASSVALIGDTDAFF. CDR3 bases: TGTGCCAGCAGCGTAGCTCTGATAGGCGATACTGATGCTTTCTTT.

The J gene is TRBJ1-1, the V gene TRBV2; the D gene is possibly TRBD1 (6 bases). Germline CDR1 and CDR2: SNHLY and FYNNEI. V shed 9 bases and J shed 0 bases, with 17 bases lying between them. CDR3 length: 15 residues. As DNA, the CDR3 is TGTGCCAGTCAACTAACGGGGGCCTTGAACACTGAAGCTTTCTTT. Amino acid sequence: CASQLTGALNTEAFF.

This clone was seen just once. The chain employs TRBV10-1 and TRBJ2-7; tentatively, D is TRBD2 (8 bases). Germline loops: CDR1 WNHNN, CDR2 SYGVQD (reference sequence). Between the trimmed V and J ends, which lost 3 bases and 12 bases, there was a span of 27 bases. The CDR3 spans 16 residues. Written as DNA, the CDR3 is TGCGCCAGCAGTGAAGGGGGCAGGCGGGGGGCGATGCGTCGGTACTTC. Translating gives CASSEGGRRGAMRRYF.

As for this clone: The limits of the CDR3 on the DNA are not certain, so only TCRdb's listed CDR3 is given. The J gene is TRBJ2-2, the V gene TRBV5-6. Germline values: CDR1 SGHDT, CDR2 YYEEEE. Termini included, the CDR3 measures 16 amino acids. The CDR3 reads CASSWEGKRRAGELFF.

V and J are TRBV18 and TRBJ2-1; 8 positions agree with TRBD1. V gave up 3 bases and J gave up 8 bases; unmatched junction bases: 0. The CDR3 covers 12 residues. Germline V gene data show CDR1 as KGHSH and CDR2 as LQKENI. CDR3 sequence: CASSPTGDEQFF. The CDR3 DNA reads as TGTGCCAGCTCACCGACAGGGGATGAGCAGTTCTTC.

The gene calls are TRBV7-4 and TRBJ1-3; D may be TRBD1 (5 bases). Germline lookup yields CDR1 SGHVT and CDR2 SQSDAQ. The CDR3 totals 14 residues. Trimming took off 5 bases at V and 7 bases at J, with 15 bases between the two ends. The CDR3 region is CASSLRDRRNTIYF. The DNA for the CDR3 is TGTGCCAGCAGCCTACGGGACCGCCGGAACACCATATATTTT.

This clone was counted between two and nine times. CDR3 sequence reads: CASSLVGVAKNIQYF. The CDR3 nucleotides are TGTGCCAGCAGCTTGGTGGGGGTAGCCAAAAACATTCAGTACTTC. The gene calls are TRBV5-4 and TRBJ2-4; D tentatively fits TRBD1 or TRBD2 (5 bases each). Trimming shortened V by 0 bases and J by 0 bases, and 7 bases separated the two germline ends. The CDR3 runs 15 residues. Germline V CDR1 and CDR2: SGHNT, YYREEE (reference sequence).

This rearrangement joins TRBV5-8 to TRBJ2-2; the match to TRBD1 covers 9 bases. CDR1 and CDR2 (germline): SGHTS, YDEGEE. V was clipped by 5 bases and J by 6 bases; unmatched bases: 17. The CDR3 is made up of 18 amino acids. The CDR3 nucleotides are TGTGCCAGCAGGTTTACACCGGGACAGGGAGTTTTTGCCGGGGAGCTGTTTTTT. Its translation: CASRFTPGQGVFAGELFF.

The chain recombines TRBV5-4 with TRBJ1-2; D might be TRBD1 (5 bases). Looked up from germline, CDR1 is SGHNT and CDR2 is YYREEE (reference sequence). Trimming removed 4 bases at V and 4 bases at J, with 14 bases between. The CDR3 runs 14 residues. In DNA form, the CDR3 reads TGTGCCAGCAGCCTTGAGGGGCGCGGCTATGGCTACACCTTC. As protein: CASSLEGRGYGYTF.

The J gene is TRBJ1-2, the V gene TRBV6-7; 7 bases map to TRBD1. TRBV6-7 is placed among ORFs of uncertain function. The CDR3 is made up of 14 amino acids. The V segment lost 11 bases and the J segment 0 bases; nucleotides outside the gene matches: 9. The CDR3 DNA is TGTGCCGGATCCTACGGGACAGCTAACTATGGCTACACCTTC. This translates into CAGSYGTANYGYTF.

DNA for the CDR3: TGTGCCAGCAGTTTCTTCTTTAGGGCGCCTAATGAAAAACTGTTTTTT. It specifies CASSFFFRAPNEKLFF. The chain uses TRBV27 and TRBJ1-4; D gene ambiguous. The CDR3 totals 16 residues. CDR1 and CDR2 (germline): MNHEY, SMNVEV (reference sequence). Trimming took off 3 bases at V and 3 bases at J, with 14 bases between the two ends.

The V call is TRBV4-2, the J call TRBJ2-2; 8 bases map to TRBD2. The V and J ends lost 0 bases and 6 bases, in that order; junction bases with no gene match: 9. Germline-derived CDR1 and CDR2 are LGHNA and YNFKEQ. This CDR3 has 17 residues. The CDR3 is CASSQEVLAGSPGELFF. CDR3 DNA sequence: TGTGCCAGCAGCCAAGAGGTATTAGCGGGATCACCCGGGGAGCTGTTTTTT.

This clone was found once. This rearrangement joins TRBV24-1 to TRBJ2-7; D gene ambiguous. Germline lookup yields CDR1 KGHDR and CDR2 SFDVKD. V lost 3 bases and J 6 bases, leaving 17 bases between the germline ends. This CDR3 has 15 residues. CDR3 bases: TGTGCCACCAGTGATCCCCGGGTCCCAAAGGGCGAGCAGTACTTC. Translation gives CATSDPRVPKGEQYF.

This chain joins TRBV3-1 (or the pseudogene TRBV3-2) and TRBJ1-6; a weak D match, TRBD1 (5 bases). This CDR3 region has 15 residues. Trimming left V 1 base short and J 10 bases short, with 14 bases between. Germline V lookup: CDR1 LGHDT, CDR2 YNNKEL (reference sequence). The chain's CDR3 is CASSQASGGKSPLHF. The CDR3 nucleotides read TGTGCCAGCAGCCAAGCCAGCGGGGGAAAATCACCCCTCCACTTT.